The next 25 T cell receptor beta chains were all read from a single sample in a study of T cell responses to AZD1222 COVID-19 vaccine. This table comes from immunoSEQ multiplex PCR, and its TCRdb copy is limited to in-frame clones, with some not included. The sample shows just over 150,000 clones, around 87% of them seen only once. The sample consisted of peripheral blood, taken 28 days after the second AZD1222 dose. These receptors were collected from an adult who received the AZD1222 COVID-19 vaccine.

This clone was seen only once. CDR3 residues: CASSQVGQGAGTQYF. The CDR3 region has the DNA TGTGCCAGCAGCCAAGTGGGGCAGGGGGCAGGGACCCAGTACTTC. The chain is built from TRBV3-1 (or the pseudogene TRBV3-2) and TRBJ2-5; 8 positions agree with TRBD1. CDR1 LGHDT and CDR2 YNNKEL come from the germline V gene (reference sequence). J lost 7 bases, V lost 1 base, and 8 bases had no gene match. This CDR3 is built from 15 residues.

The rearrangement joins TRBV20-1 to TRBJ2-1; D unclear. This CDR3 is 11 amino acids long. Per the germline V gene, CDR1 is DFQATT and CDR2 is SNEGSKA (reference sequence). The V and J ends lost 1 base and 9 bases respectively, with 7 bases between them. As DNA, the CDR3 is TGCAGTGCTAGAGTTGTCGGTGAGCAGTTCTTC. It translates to CSARVVGEQFF.

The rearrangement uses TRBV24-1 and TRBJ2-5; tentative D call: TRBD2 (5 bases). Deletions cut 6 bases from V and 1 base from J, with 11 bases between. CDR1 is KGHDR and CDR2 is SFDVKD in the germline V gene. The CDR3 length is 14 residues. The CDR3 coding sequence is TGTGCCACCAGTAGCGGAGGCGGCCAAGAGACCCAGTACTTC. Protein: CATSSGGGQETQYF.

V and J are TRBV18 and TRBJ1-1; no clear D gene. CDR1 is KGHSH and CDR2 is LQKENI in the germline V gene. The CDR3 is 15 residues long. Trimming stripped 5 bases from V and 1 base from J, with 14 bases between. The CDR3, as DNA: TGTGCCAGCTCAATAAGAGTAGGGCGGAACACTGAAGCTTTCTTT. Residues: CASSIRVGRNTEAFF.

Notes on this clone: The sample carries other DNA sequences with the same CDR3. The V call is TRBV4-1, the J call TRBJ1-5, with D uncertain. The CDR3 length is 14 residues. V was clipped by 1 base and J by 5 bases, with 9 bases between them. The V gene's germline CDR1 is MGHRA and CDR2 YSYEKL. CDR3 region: CASSQGDRDQPQHF. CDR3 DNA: TGCGCCAGCAGCCAAGGTGATAGGGATCAGCCCCAGCATTTT.

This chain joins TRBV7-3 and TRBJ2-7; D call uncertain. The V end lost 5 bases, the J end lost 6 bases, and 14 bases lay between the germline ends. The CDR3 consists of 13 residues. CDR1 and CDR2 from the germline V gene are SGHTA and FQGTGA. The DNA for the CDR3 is TGTGCCAGCAGCCCTTCGGCGTGGGGCGAGCAGTACTTC. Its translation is CASSPSAWGEQYF.

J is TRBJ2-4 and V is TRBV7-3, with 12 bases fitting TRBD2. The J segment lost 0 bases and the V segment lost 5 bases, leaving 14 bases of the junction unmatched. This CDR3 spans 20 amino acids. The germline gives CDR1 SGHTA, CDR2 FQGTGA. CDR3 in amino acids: CASSRTLGTSGHLAKNIQYF. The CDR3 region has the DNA TGTGCCAGCAGCCGAACCCTTGGGACTAGCGGGCACCTAGCCAAAAACATTCAGTACTTC. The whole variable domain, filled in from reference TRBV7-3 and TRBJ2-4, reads GAGVSQTPSNKVTEKGKYVELRCDPISGHTALYWYRQSLGQGPEFLIYFQGTGAADDSGLPNDRFFAVRPEGSVSTLKIQRTERGDSAVYLCASSRTLGTSGHLAKNIQYFGAGTRLSVL.

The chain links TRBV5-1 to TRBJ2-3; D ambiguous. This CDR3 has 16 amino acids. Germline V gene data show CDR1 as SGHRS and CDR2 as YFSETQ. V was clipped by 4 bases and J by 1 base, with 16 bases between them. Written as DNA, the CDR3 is TGCGCCAGCAGCCTGCCCAATCCCACCGGCACAGATACGCAGTATTTT. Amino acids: CASSLPNPTGTDTQYF.

CDR3: CASSRPGGTYNEQFF. The CDR3, as DNA: TGTGCCAGCAGCCGACCGGGCGGGACCTACAATGAGCAGTTCTTC. The chain uses TRBV5-6 and TRBJ2-1; tentative D call: TRBD2 (6 bases). V was trimmed by 4 bases and J by 2 bases, leaving 13 bases between them. CDR1 is SGHDT, CDR2 YYEEEE, per germline. This CDR3 spans 15 amino acids.

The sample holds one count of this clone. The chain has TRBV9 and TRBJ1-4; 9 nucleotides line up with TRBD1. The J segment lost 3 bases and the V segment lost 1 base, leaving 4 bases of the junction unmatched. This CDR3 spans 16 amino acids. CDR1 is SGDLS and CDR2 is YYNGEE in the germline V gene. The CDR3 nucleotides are TGTGCCAGCAGCGTAAGCCGGGACAGGGCTAATGAAAAACTGTTTTTT. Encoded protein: CASSVSRDRANEKLFF.

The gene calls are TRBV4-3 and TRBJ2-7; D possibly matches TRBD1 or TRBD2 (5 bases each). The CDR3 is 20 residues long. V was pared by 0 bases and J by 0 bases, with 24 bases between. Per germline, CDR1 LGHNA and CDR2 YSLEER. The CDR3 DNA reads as TGCGCCAGCAGCCAAGATTTGGGACCTATATCAGGACGGCGCTCCTACGAGCAGTACTTC. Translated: CASSQDLGPISGRRSYEQYF.

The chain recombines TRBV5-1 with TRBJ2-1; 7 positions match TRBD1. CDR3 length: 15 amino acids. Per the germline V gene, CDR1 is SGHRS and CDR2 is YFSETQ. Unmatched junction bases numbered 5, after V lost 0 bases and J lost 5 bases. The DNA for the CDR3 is TGCGCCAGCAGCTTGGATGGACAGGCCCACAATGAGCAGTTCTTC. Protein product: CASSLDGQAHNEQFF.

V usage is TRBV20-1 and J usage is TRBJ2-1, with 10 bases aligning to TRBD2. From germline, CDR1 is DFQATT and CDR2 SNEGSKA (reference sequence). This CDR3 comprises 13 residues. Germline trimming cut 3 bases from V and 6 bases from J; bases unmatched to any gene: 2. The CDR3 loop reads CSASLAGVNEQFF. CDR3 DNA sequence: TGCAGTGCTAGTCTAGCGGGAGTCAATGAGCAGTTCTTC.

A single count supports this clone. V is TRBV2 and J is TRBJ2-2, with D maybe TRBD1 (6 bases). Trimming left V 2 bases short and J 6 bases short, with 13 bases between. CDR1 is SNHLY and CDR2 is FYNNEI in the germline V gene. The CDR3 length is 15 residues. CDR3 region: CASSERLGAAGELFF. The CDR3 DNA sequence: TGTGCCAGCAGTGAACGGCTGGGGGCGGCCGGGGAGCTGTTTTTT.

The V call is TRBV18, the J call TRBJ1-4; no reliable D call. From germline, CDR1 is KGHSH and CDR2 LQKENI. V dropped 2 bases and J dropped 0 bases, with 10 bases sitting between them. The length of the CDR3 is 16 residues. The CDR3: CASSPRQVATNEKLFF. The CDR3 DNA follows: TGTGCCAGCTCACCAAGGCAGGTTGCAACTAATGAAAAACTGTTTTTT. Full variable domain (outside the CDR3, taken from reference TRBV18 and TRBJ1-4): NAGVMQNPRHLVRRRGQEARLRCSPMKGHSHVYWYRQLPEEGLKFMVYLQKENIIDESGMPKERFSAEFPKEGPSILRIQQVVRGDSAAYFCASSPRQVATNEKLFFGSGTQLSVL.

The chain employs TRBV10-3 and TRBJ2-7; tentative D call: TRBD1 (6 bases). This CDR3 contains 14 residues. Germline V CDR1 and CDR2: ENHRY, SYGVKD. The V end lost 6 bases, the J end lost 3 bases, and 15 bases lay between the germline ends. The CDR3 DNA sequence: TGTGCCATCAGAGAAACAGGGAATCGCTACGAGCAGTACTTC. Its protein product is CAIRETGNRYEQYF.

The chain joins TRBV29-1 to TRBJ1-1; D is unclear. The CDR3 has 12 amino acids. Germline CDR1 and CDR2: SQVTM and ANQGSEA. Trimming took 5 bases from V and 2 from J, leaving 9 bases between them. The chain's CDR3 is CSVRHLNTEAFF. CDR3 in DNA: TGCAGCGTTAGACACTTAAACACTGAAGCTTTCTTT.

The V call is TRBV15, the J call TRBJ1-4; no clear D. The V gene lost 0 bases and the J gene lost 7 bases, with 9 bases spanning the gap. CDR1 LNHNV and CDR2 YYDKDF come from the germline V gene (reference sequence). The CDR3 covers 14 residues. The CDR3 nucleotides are TGTGCCACCAGCAGAGAAGTATCCAGTGAAAAACTGTTTTTT. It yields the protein CATSREVSSEKLFF.

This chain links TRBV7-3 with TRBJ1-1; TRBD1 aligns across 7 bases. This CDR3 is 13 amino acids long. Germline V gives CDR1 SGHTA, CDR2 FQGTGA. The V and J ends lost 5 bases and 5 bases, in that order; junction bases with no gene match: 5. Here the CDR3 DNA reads TGTGCCAGCAGCGAGACACAGGGGACTGAAGCTTTCTTT. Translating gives CASSETQGTEAFF. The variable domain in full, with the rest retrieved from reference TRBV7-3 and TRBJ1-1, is GAGVSQTPSNKVTEKGKYVELRCDPISGHTALYWYRQSLGQGPEFLIYFQGTGAADDSGLPNDRFFAVRPEGSVSTLKIQRTERGDSAVYLCASSETQGTEAFFGQGTRLTVV.

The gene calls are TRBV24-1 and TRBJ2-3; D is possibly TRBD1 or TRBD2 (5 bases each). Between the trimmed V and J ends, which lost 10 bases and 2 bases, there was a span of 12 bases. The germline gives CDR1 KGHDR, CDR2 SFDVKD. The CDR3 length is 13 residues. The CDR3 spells CATSGTITDTQYF. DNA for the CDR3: TGTGCCACTTCAGGGACGATCACAGATACGCAGTATTTT.

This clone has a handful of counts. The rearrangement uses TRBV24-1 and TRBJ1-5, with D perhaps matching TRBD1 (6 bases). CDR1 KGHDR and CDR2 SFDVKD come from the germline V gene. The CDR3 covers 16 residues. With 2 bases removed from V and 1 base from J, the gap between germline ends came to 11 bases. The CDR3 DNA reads TGTGCCACCAGTGATTCCAGGGGACCAAGCAATCAGCCCCAGCATTTT. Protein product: CATSDSRGPSNQPQHF.

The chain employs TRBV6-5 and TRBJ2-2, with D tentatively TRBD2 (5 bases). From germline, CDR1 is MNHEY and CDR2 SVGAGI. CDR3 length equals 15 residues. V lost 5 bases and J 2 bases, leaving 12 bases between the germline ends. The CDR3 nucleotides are TGTGCCAGCAGTCTACTAGGAGTCAACACCGGGGAGCTGTTTTTT. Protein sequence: CASSLLGVNTGELFF.

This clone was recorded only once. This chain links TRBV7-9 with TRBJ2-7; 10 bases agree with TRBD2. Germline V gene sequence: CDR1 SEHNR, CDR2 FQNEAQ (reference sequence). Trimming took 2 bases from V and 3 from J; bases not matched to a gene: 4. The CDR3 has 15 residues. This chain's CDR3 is CASSLITSGVYEQYF. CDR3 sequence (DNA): TGTGCCAGCAGCTTAATAACTAGCGGGGTCTACGAGCAGTACTTC.

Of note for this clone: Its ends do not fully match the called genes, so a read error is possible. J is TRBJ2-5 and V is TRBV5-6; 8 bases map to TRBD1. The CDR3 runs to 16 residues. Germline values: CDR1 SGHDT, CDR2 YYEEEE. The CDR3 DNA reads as TGTGCCAGCAGCGGTCAGGGGGCGGCGGGTCAAGGGACCCAGTACTTC. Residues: CASSGQGAAGQGTQYF.

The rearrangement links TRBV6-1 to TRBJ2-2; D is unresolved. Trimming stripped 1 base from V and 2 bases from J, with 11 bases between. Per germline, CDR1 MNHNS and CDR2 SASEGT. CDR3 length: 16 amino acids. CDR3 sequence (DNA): TGTGCCAGCAGTGAAGGGGATAAGATTAACACCGGGGAGCTGTTTTTT. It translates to CASSEGDKINTGELFF.